The 15 T cell receptor beta chains in this list originate from one sample, sequenced in a study of T cells after somatic rescue of genetic block. Libraries were prepared by immunoSEQ multiplex PCR; TCRdb keeps only in-frame clonotypes and omits some of them. The sample contains under 7,500 clones, 70% to 90% of which appear only once. Sequencing was carried out using peripheral blood mononuclear cells (PBMCs). Every receptor here comes from a boy younger than 18.

This rearrangement joins TRBV5-1 to TRBJ1-4; 7 nucleotides agree with TRBD1. Germline lookup yields CDR1 SGHRS and CDR2 YFSETQ. Germline trimming cut 4 bases from V and 8 bases from J; bases unmatched to any gene: 5. This CDR3 spans 13 amino acids. The DNA of the CDR3 is TGCGCCAGCAGCAGTTACAGGGGAGAAAAACTGTTTTTT. Translated, it gives CASSSYRGEKLFF.

This rearrangement joins TRBV10-1 to TRBJ2-1, with unresolved D. The CDR3 has 13 amino acids. CDR1 is WNHNN and CDR2 is SYGVQD in the germline V gene (reference sequence). The V end lost 6 bases, the J end lost 8 bases, and 14 bases lay between the germline ends. In DNA form, the CDR3 reads TGCGCCAGCAGCGAATACTCAATGGATGAGCAGTTCTTC. This encodes CASSEYSMDEQFF.

The V call is TRBV7-2, the J call TRBJ2-5, with 12 nucleotides matching TRBD2. V lost 4 bases, J lost 2 bases, and 8 bases stayed unmatched. Germline-derived CDR1 and CDR2 are SGHTA and FQGNSA. The CDR3 totals 17 residues. The CDR3 protein is CASSSGLAGLGQETQYF. CDR3 sequence (DNA): TGTGCCAGCAGCTCCGGACTAGCGGGGTTGGGGCAAGAGACCCAGTACTTC.

CDR3: CASSGSSYNEQFF. CDR3 bases: TGTGCCAGTAGCGGGAGCTCCTACAATGAGCAGTTCTTC. This sequence joins TRBV7-9 and TRBJ2-1; 9 bases map to TRBD2. The CDR3 consists of 13 residues. Germline lookup yields CDR1 SEHNR and CDR2 FQNEAQ (reference sequence). The trim removed 9 bases at V and 0 bases at J, leaving 0 bases unmatched.

The J gene is TRBJ2-2, the V gene TRBV7-9; no clear D gene. The CDR3 covers 15 residues. Trimming left V 4 bases short and J 2 bases short, with 11 bases between. Germline V CDR1 and CDR2: SEHNR, FQNEAQ (reference sequence). CDR3 loop: CASSWSSLNTGELFF. The DNA of the CDR3 is TGTGCCAGCAGCTGGAGTTCCCTTAACACCGGGGAGCTGTTTTTT.

V gene TRBV7-9 combines with J gene TRBJ1-4; 8 positions match TRBD1. The CDR3 has 15 residues. The V segment lost 5 bases and the J segment 5 bases; nucleotides outside the gene matches: 7. The germline CDR1 and CDR2 sequences are SEHNR and FQNEAQ (reference sequence). The CDR3 region has the DNA TGTGCCAGCAGCCCAGGACAGGGCTTAAATGAAAAACTGTTTTTT. This sequence encodes CASSPGQGLNEKLFF.

The count of this clone is one. The J gene is TRBJ2-2, the V gene TRBV6-1; D uncertain. Trimming shortened V by 7 bases and J by 5 bases, and 11 bases separated the two germline ends. CDR3 length equals 13 residues. CDR1 and CDR2 (germline): MNHNS, SASEGT. The CDR3 loop is CASKAAVTGELFF. The CDR3 DNA is TGTGCCAGCAAAGCAGCTGTTACCGGGGAGCTGTTTTTT.

The V gene is TRBV6-9, the J gene TRBJ1-6, with TRBD1 as a possible D gene (6 bases). Trimming removed 3 bases from V and 9 bases from J, with 9 bases in between. The CDR3 runs to 13 residues. Germline-derived CDR1 and CDR2 are MNHGY and SVAAGI. The CDR3 DNA reads TGTGCCAGCAGTTACAGGGGCCTTTCACCCCTCCACTTT. It encodes CASSYRGLSPLHF.

The gene calls are TRBV29-1 and TRBJ2-1; 7 bases fit TRBD1. The trim removed 6 bases at V and 4 bases at J, leaving 3 bases unmatched. Germline lookup yields CDR1 SQVTM and CDR2 ANQGSEA. The CDR3 has 12 amino acids. CDR3 in amino acids: CSVPGQYNEQFF. The CDR3 DNA reads TGCAGCGTCCCGGGACAGTACAATGAGCAGTTCTTC.

The genes are TRBV7-2 and TRBJ1-5; no reliable D call. V lost 1 base and J lost 4, with 2 bases in between. Per the germline V gene, CDR1 is SGHTA and CDR2 is FQGNSA. The CDR3 consists of 12 residues. CDR3 loop: CASSLDNQPQHF. The CDR3, as DNA: TGTGCCAGCAGCTTAGATAATCAGCCCCAGCATTTT.

The chain is built from TRBV2 and TRBJ1-5, with D possibly being TRBD1 (6 bases). The CDR3 is made up of 16 amino acids. Per the germline V gene, CDR1 is SNHLY and CDR2 is FYNNEI. V was pared by 5 bases and J by 0 bases, with 14 bases between. The CDR3 DNA reads TGTGCCAGCAGTCGACAGGTTCGGGCTAGCAATCAGCCCCAGCATTTT. Translation gives CASSRQVRASNQPQHF.

The chain recombines TRBV14 with TRBJ1-2; D is uncertain. Trimming shortened V by 1 base and J by 7 bases, and 13 bases separated the two germline ends. Germline V gene sequence: CDR1 SGHDN, CDR2 FVKESK. The CDR3 has 14 amino acids. This chain's CDR3 is CASSQVGSGGGYTF. The CDR3 nucleotides are TGTGCCAGCAGCCAAGTCGGATCCGGAGGTGGCTACACCTTC.

This chain uses TRBV11-3 with TRBJ1-5; D unresolved. This CDR3 is built from 14 residues. From germline, CDR1 is SGHNT and CDR2 YENEEA. V dropped 5 bases and J dropped 2 bases, with 10 bases sitting between them. As DNA, the CDR3 is TGTGCCAGCAGCCCCATGATCGGCAATCAGCCCCAGCATTTT. This sequence encodes CASSPMIGNQPQHF.

The J gene is TRBJ2-7, the V gene TRBV11-3; 9 bases are shared with TRBD1. Germline loops: CDR1 SGHNT, CDR2 YENEEA. The CDR3 runs to 17 residues. With V trimmed by 4 bases and J by 2 bases, 12 bases remained unmatched. Here the CDR3 reads CASSSGPQGAIPYEQYF. As DNA, the CDR3 is TGTGCCAGCAGCTCCGGACCACAGGGGGCCATCCCCTACGAGCAGTACTTC.

The chain joins TRBV5-3 to TRBJ2-7; D could derive from TRBD1 or TRBD2 (5 bases each). TRBV5-3 is an ORF, with its function uncertain. V lost 5 bases to trimming and J lost 1 base, with 10 bases between them. CDR3 size: 13 residues. CDR3 region: CARRGEQSYEQYF. In nucleotides, the CDR3 is TGTGCCAGAAGGGGGGAACAGTCCTACGAGCAGTACTTC.